This T cell receptor (beta chain) appears in the sequencing data of a study of blood T cell repertoires in COVID-19 (dated by TCRdb to 2018 to 2021). In terms of the full investigation: Samples covering the acute and convalescent phases of COVID-19 were provided by collaborators in the United States, Italy and Spain. The material from the prospective study consisted of cDNA or gDNA derived from T cells, B-cell-depleted T cells, or PBMCs. Deeply sampled blood TCRbeta repertoires from subjects exposed to, actively infected with, or recovered from COVID-19 were included in the dataset. The repertoires were released in a freely available public database intended as a resource for research on the immune response to SARS-CoV-2. Samples were obtained from the ongoing ImmuneRACE study (first 160 participants) and from 1,254 subjects provided by 6 global collaborators. The sample metadata nearly always contained a de-identified subject ID, COVID-19 status, age in years and sex. Where HLA class I and class II types were available, the types were taken from metadata supplied by the sample provider, not from assay-based typing.

Each collaborating institution followed its own protocols to collect whole blood in K2EDTA tubes. For TCRbeta analysis, collaborator samples were shipped as frozen whole blood, as isolated PBMCs, or as DNA extracted from either sample type. Points on this clone: Its antigen is unknown. Per-base qualities were not stored, and no clone one base away is much larger.

The immunoSEQ Assay, a bias-controlled multiplex PCR, was used to amplify TCRbeta CDR3 regions from genomic DNA. The authors' analysis ran thus. The number of nucleated cells in each sample was estimated from the amplification of reference gene primers within the assay. Sequence reads were collapsed and filtered to measure the absolute abundance of every unique TCRbeta CDR3 rearrangement. For each sample, productive Simpson clonality was calculated as the square root of Simpson's diversity index across productive rearrangements. TCRdb retrieved this table from immuneACCESS and kept in-frame rearrangements only. Not all clones are present; in checked studies, unresolved V genes account for under half, and no reason is known for the remainder. From that table come the V and J calls and clone size; the DNA was used to work out D and trimming. The sample contains around 200,000 clones, 84% of them found a single time. Approximately 15% of the sample rests with the top ten.

The paper as a whole reports these results and caveats: Clinical and demographic metadata were provided uncurated, with the amount varying by source and participant.

Sequencing was done on a sample of peripheral blood. The TCR comes from a man aged 30-40 years with active or convalescent COVID-19.

The DNA is TGCGCCAGCAGCCAAAGCGGGGTCAGGTTAGCTAATGAAAAACTGTTTTTT. It is translated as CASSQSGVRLANEKLFF. The sequence is built from TRBV4-1 and TRBJ1-4, with an unclear D gene assignment. Relative to germline, V is 2 bases shorter and J is 3 bases shorter, with 16 bases between their ends. In the germline V gene, CDR1 corresponds to MGHRA and CDR2 to YSYEKL. The CDR3 starts with the cysteine, ends with the phenylalanine, and has 17 residues. Only CDR3 DNA remains: 51 bases, in frame from the first base.